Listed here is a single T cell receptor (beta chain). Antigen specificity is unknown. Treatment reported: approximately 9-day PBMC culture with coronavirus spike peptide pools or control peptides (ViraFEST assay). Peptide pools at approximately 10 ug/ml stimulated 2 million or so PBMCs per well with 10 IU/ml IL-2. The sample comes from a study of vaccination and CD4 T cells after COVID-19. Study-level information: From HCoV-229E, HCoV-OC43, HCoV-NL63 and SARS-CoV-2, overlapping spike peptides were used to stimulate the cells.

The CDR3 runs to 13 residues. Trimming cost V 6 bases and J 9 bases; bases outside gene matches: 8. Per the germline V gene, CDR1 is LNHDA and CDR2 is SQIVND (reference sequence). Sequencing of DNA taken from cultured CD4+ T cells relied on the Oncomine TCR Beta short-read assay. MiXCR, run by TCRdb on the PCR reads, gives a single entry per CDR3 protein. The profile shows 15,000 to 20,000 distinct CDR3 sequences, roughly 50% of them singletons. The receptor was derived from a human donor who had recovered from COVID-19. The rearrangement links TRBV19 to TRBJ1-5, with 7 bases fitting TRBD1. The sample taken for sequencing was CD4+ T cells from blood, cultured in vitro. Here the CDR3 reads CASSSTGSRPQHF. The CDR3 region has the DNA TGTGCCAGTAGCTCGACAGGGTCGCGGCCCCAGCATTTT.